The rows below give T cell receptor beta chains drawn from one sample of a study of T cell responses to AZD1222 COVID-19 vaccine. Some clones are missing from TCRdb's copy, which holds only in-frame ones; the method was immunoSEQ multiplex PCR. The sample carries roughly 180,000 clones, roughly 91% recorded once. The sequences come from peripheral blood, collected 28 days after the second AZD1222 dose. The receptor source for this set is an adult who received the AZD1222 COVID-19 vaccine. Each CDR3 is given with its conserved first and last residue. Fields, in order: D gene, clone size, V gene, J gene, CDR3 protein, CDR3 DNA. A D gene is named only where the DNA matches it firmly. The size entry is marked missing in some rows and otherwise reads once, few, many or a size class.

D: NA
size: NA
V: TRBV3-1/TRBV3-2
J: TRBJ1-2
CDR3: CASSRRGGYTF
DNA: TGTGCCAGCAGCCGACGTGGTGGCTACACCTTC

D: TRBD2
size: NA
V: TRBV5-5
J: TRBJ2-7
CDR3: CASSRGAYEQYF
DNA: TGTGCCAGCAGTCGGGGGGCCTACGAGCAGTACTTC

D: NA
size: NA
V: TRBV5-4
J: TRBJ1-1
CDR3: CASSYQQGLGTEAFF
DNA: TGTGCCAGCAGCTACCAACAGGGTTTAGGCACTGAAGCTTTCTTT

D: TRBD1
size: NA
V: TRBV10-3
J: TRBJ1-1
CDR3: CAISVDRVETEAFF
DNA: TGTGCCATCAGTGTTGACAGGGTAGAAACTGAAGCTTTCTTT

D: NA
size: once
V: TRBV11-1
J: TRBJ1-1
CDR3: CASSLAVRGPMNTEAFF
DNA: TGTGCCAGCAGCTTAGCCGTCCGGGGACCCATGAACACTGAAGCTTTCTTT

D: NA
size: NA
V: TRBV6-1
J: TRBJ2-7
CDR3: CASSEGWGYEQYF
DNA: TGTGCCAGCAGTGAAGGGTGGGGGTACGAGCAGTACTTC

D: TRBD1
size: NA
V: TRBV11-2
J: TRBJ1-5
CDR3: CASSLGGQGNQPQHF
DNA: TGTGCCAGCAGCTTAGGGGGACAGGGGAATCAGCCCCAGCATTTT

D: NA
size: NA
V: TRBV7-6
J: TRBJ2-2
CDR3: CASSLRQTTNTGELFF
DNA: TGTGCCAGCAGCTTACGACAAACCACGAACACCGGGGAGCTGTTTTTT

D: NA
size: NA
V: TRBV6-5
J: TRBJ1-6
CDR3: CASSWGLGGSPLHF
DNA: TGTGCCAGCAGTTGGGGACTCGGTGGTTCACCCCTCCACTTT

D: NA
size: NA
V: TRBV27
J: TRBJ2-1
CDR3: CASSLLLPGTEQFF
DNA: TGTGCCAGCAGTTTATTACTGCCAGGGACAGAGCAGTTCTTC

D: TRBD2
size: NA
V: TRBV18
J: TRBJ2-7
CDR3: CASSRGLAGAEGDEQYF
DNA: TGTGCCAGCTCCAGGGGACTAGCGGGAGCCGAGGGTGACGAGCAGTACTTC

D: NA
size: NA
V: TRBV19
J: TRBJ1-5
CDR3: CASSIEAGGGLGGNQPQHF
DNA: TGTGCCAGTAGTATAGAGGCAGGTGGGGGATTAGGAGGCAATCAGCCCCAGCATTTT

D: NA
size: NA
V: TRBV2
J: TRBJ2-5
CDR3: CASSHDNTQETQYF
DNA: TGTGCCAGCAGCCATGACAACACTCAAGAGACCCAGTACTTC

D: TRBD1
size: NA
V: TRBV9
J: TRBJ1-2
CDR3: CANTRGLPNYGYTF
DNA: TGTGCCAATACCAGGGGGCTCCCTAACTATGGCTACACCTTC

D: TRBD2
size: NA
V: TRBV4-1
J: TRBJ2-6
CDR3: CASSQGTSGISGANVLTF
DNA: TGCGCCAGCAGCCAGGGGACTAGCGGGATCTCTGGGGCCAACGTCCTGACTTTC

D: NA
size: NA
V: TRBV20-1
J: TRBJ1-5
CDR3: CSASDFSAGGPQHF
DNA: TGCAGTGCTAGTGATTTCTCGGCGGGTGGGCCCCAGCATTTT

D: TRBD2
size: NA
V: TRBV10-1
J: TRBJ2-1
CDR3: CASSEGSGRVINEQFF
DNA: TGCGCCAGCAGTGAAGGTAGCGGGAGGGTTATCAATGAGCAGTTCTTC

D: NA
size: NA
V: TRBV18
J: TRBJ2-6
CDR3: CASSPGSGANVLTF
DNA: TGTGCCAGCTCACCGGGCTCTGGGGCCAACGTCCTGACTTTC

D: TRBD2
size: NA
V: TRBV19
J: TRBJ2-1
CDR3: CASSMWREGNEQFF
DNA: TGTGCCAGTAGTATGTGGCGGGAGGGGAATGAGCAGTTCTTC

D: NA
size: NA
V: TRBV6-5
J: TRBJ1-3
CDR3: CASSPWGSGNTIYF
DNA: TGTGCCAGCAGTCCCTGGGGGTCTGGAAACACCATATATTTT

D: NA
size: NA
V: TRBV19
J: TRBJ2-7
CDR3: CASSPRVLIYEQYF
DNA: TGTGCCAGTAGTCCACGGGTCCTTATCTACGAGCAGTACTTC

D: NA
size: NA
V: TRBV7-2
J: TRBJ2-7
CDR3: CASSREGGAYEQYF
DNA: TGTGCCAGCAGCCGGGAAGGGGGAGCCTACGAGCAGTACTTC

D: TRBD2
size: NA
V: TRBV5-4
J: TRBJ2-3
CDR3: CASSLGSGGATDTQYF
DNA: TGTGCCAGCAGCTTGGGTAGCGGGGGGGCTACAGATACGCAGTATTTT

D: NA
size: NA
V: TRBV30
J: TRBJ2-5
CDR3: CAWSGVEETQYF
DNA: TGTGCCTGGTCAGGGGTGGAAGAGACCCAGTACTTC

D: TRBD2
size: NA
V: TRBV20-1
J: TRBJ2-3
CDR3: CSASKLAGGHTDTQYF
DNA: TGCAGTGCTAGTAAACTAGCGGGAGGGCACACAGATACGCAGTATTTT

D: NA
size: NA
V: TRBV5-5
J: TRBJ2-1
CDR3: CASSLALLWVEGAYEQFF
DNA: TGTGCCAGCAGCTTGGCGCTACTATGGGTGGAGGGGGCATATGAGCAGTTCTTC

D: TRBD2
size: NA
V: TRBV5-1
J: TRBJ2-5
CDR3: CASSYRRGGSQETQYF
DNA: TGCGCCAGCAGCTACCGCCGCGGGGGGTCCCAAGAGACCCAGTACTTC

D: NA
size: NA
V: TRBV6-6
J: TRBJ2-3
CDR3: CASFPRSGDTQYF
DNA: TGTGCCAGCTTCCCGCGTAGTGGAGATACGCAGTATTTT

D: NA
size: NA
V: TRBV4-2
J: TRBJ2-7
CDR3: CASSQGNDYEQYF
DNA: TGTGCCAGCAGCCAAGGGAATGACTACGAGCAGTACTTC

D: TRBD1
size: NA
V: TRBV6-5
J: TRBJ1-5
CDR3: CASGIDRAAQPQHF
DNA: TGTGCCAGCGGCATCGACAGGGCCGCTCAGCCCCAGCATTTT

D: NA
size: few
V: TRBV19
J: TRBJ1-6
CDR3: CASSRVKSPLHF
DNA: TGTGCCAGTAGTAGGGTGAAATCACCCCTCCACTTT

D: NA
size: NA
V: TRBV12-3/TRBV12-4
J: TRBJ1-5
CDR3: CATNKEPGQPQHF
DNA: TGTGCCACCAATAAAGAACCCGGCCAGCCCCAGCATTTT

D: TRBD1
size: NA
V: TRBV5-1
J: TRBJ1-3
CDR3: CASSLAGTGGGNTIYF
DNA: TGCGCCAGCAGCTTGGCCGGGACAGGGGGCGGAAACACCATATATTTT

D: TRBD1
size: few
V: TRBV2
J: TRBJ2-1
CDR3: CASRESSTGPQFF
DNA: TGTGCCAGCAGGGAATCATCGACAGGGCCGCAGTTCTTC

D: NA
size: NA
V: TRBV24-1
J: TRBJ1-3
CDR3: CATSDSGRNTIYF
DNA: TGTGCCACCAGTGATTCCGGACGGAACACCATATATTTT

D: NA
size: few
V: TRBV5-4
J: TRBJ2-7
CDR3: CASSLGGTKNYEQYF
DNA: TGTGCCAGCAGCTTGGGCGGGACAAAGAACTACGAGCAGTACTTC

D: TRBD2
size: NA
V: TRBV3-1/TRBV3-2
J: TRBJ2-3
CDR3: CASSRITSGGTDTQYF
DNA: TGTGCCAGCAGCCGTATCACTAGCGGGGGCACAGATACGCAGTATTTT

D: TRBD1
size: NA
V: TRBV27
J: TRBJ1-6
CDR3: CASSFRGVLGNSPLHF
DNA: TGTGCCAGCAGTTTCAGGGGGGTCCTTGGTAATTCACCCCTCCACTTT

D: NA
size: NA
V: TRBV11-2
J: TRBJ1-6
CDR3: CASSLGGSNSPLHF
DNA: TGTGCCAGCAGCCTGGGGGGATCTAATTCACCCCTCCACTTT

D: TRBD1
size: NA
V: TRBV7-6
J: TRBJ1-2
CDR3: CASSSGQGADGYTF
DNA: TGTGCCAGCAGCTCGGGACAGGGGGCGGATGGCTACACCTTC

D: TRBD2
size: NA
V: TRBV4-2
J: TRBJ2-1
CDR3: CASSQGGGGDEQFF
DNA: TGTGCCAGCAGCCAGGGCGGGGGGGGCGATGAGCAGTTCTTC

D: NA
size: NA
V: TRBV19
J: TRBJ2-1
CDR3: CASSPLPSLTGRYNEQFF
DNA: TGTGCCAGTAGTCCCCTCCCATCGCTGACAGGCCGATACAATGAGCAGTTCTTC

D: TRBD2
size: NA
V: TRBV24-1
J: TRBJ2-3
CDR3: CATSEPLAGGTDTQYF
DNA: TGTGCCACCAGTGAGCCTTTAGCGGGAGGCACAGATACGCAGTATTTT

D: TRBD1
size: NA
V: TRBV6-5
J: TRBJ2-3
CDR3: CASDTEGGSTDTQYF
DNA: TGTGCCAGCGACACAGAAGGGGGCAGTACAGATACGCAGTATTTT

D: TRBD1
size: NA
V: TRBV6-5
J: TRBJ2-2
CDR3: CASTRTGHTGELFF
DNA: TGTGCCAGCACCCGGACAGGGCACACCGGGGAGCTGTTTTTT

D: NA
size: NA
V: TRBV5-1
J: TRBJ1-1
CDR3: CASSWAPRATEAFF
DNA: TGCGCCAGCAGCTGGGCCCCCAGGGCCACTGAAGCTTTCTTT

D: NA
size: NA
V: TRBV3-1/TRBV3-2
J: TRBJ2-5
CDR3: CASSLRYRTKGETQYF
DNA: TGTGCCAGCAGCCTTAGATATAGGACAAAGGGAGAGACCCAGTACTTC

D: NA
size: NA
V: TRBV4-2
J: TRBJ1-1
CDR3: CASSPRTGAEAFF
DNA: TGTGCCAGCAGCCCACGGACGGGGGCCGAAGCTTTCTTT

D: NA
size: NA
V: TRBV7-3
J: TRBJ2-1
CDR3: CASSQGAYNEQFF
DNA: TGTGCCAGCAGCCAAGGGGCGTACAATGAGCAGTTCTTC

D: NA
size: NA
V: TRBV10-3
J: TRBJ1-2
CDR3: CAISELEGGGYTF
DNA: TGTGCCATCAGTGAGTTGGAGGGTGGAGGCTACACCTTC

D: TRBD2
size: NA
V: TRBV19
J: TRBJ2-5
CDR3: CASRLAGGQETQYF
DNA: TGTGCCAGTAGACTAGCGGGGGGCCAAGAGACCCAGTACTTC

D: TRBD2
size: NA
V: TRBV27
J: TRBJ2-1
CDR3: CASSGGLARTYNEQFF
DNA: TGTGCCAGCAGCGGGGGACTAGCCCGAACCTACAATGAGCAGTTCTTC

D: NA
size: NA
V: TRBV27
J: TRBJ2-5
CDR3: CASRPTVFQETQYF
DNA: TGTGCCAGCAGGCCAACAGTGTTCCAAGAGACCCAGTACTTC

D: TRBD2
size: NA
V: TRBV9
J: TRBJ2-4
CDR3: CASSVGLAGNIQYF
DNA: TGTGCCAGCAGCGTCGGTCTAGCGGGAAACATTCAGTACTTC

D: NA
size: NA
V: TRBV11-2
J: TRBJ2-1
CDR3: CASSLDPSNEQFF
DNA: TGTGCCAGCAGCTTAGATCCCTCCAATGAGCAGTTCTTC

D: NA
size: NA
V: TRBV9
J: TRBJ2-2
CDR3: CASSAPRGTDSPGELFF
DNA: TGTGCCAGCAGCGCTCCCCGTGGCACAGATTCACCGGGGGAGCTGTTTTTT

D: NA
size: NA
V: TRBV27
J: TRBJ2-1
CDR3: CASSQLPSGSGYNEQFF
DNA: TGTGCCAGCAGCCAACTCCCCTCCGGGAGTGGATACAATGAGCAGTTCTTC

D: NA
size: NA
V: TRBV3-1/TRBV3-2
J: TRBJ2-7
CDR3: CASSSAYEQYF
DNA: TGTGCCAGCAGTTCCGCCTACGAGCAGTACTTC

D: NA
size: NA
V: TRBV20-1
J: TRBJ1-2
CDR3: CSAREGYGYTF
DNA: TGCAGTGCTAGAGAGGGATATGGCTACACCTTC

D: NA
size: NA
V: TRBV19
J: TRBJ2-7
CDR3: CASSPRGGDSTYEQYF
DNA: TGTGCCAGTTCTCCTCGCGGCGGGGACAGCACCTACGAGCAGTACTTC